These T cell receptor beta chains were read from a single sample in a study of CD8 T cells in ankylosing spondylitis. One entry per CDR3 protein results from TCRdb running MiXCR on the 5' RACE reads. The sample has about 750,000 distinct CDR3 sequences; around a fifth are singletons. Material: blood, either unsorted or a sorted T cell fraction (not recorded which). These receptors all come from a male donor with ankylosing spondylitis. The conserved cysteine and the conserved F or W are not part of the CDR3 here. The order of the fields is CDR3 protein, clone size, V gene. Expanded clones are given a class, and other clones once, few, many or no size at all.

CDR3 protein: ASSYRGTGGIDAEAF; clone size: NA; V gene: TRBV6-5
CDR3 protein: SVTDRNIGELF; clone size: NA; V gene: TRBV29-1
CDR3 protein: ASSPGFSASYEQY; clone size: few; V gene: TRBV7-9
CDR3 protein: ASSLVILAGADTQY; clone size: few; V gene: TRBV11-2
CDR3 protein: AISVIWTSGRAVEQF; clone size: NA; V gene: TRBV10-3
CDR3 protein: ASSTGVGRNQPQH; clone size: few; V gene: TRBV5-1
CDR3 protein: AISEHPQRGHSSYEQY; clone size: NA; V gene: TRBV10-3
CDR3 protein: ASTLVAGDTGELF; clone size: few; V gene: TRBV12-3/TRBV12-4
CDR3 protein: ASSQDVGQAELSYEQY; clone size: NA; V gene: TRBV4-3
CDR3 protein: ASRKGQDTEAF; clone size: few; V gene: TRBV5-1
CDR3 protein: SARVREFIYEQY; clone size: few; V gene: TRBV20-1
CDR3 protein: ASSVEDFSYNEQF; clone size: few; V gene: TRBV9
CDR3 protein: ASSAVNGGTIY; clone size: NA; V gene: TRBV7-6
CDR3 protein: ATSRDRPGQFRYGYT; clone size: few; V gene: TRBV15
CDR3 protein: ASSWVSGPSGYGYT; clone size: NA; V gene: TRBV12-3/TRBV12-4
CDR3 protein: SAPPGGSNYGYT; clone size: few; V gene: TRBV20-1
CDR3 protein: ASSRPDREYEQY; clone size: NA; V gene: TRBV4-1
CDR3 protein: ASSEWAQETQY; clone size: few; V gene: TRBV27
CDR3 protein: ASGMGPYEQY; clone size: few; V gene: TRBV12-3/TRBV12-4
CDR3 protein: ASSLMTGQGAYGYT; clone size: NA; V gene: TRBV12-3/TRBV12-4
CDR3 protein: ASSLWVSQPQH; clone size: NA; V gene: TRBV28
CDR3 protein: ASRPVGGEGYNSPLH; clone size: NA; V gene: TRBV12-3/TRBV12-4
CDR3 protein: ASSEGRESYYNEQF; clone size: NA; V gene: TRBV2
CDR3 protein: ASSPIAGVALETQY; clone size: NA; V gene: TRBV7-3
CDR3 protein: ASRDRTSWGETQY; clone size: NA; V gene: TRBV19
CDR3 protein: ASKGTGGTEAF; clone size: few; V gene: TRBV2
CDR3 protein: ASSTNQGGMNEKLF; clone size: once; V gene: TRBV11-3
CDR3 protein: SVGGTSGRGSTDTQY; clone size: few; V gene: TRBV29-1
CDR3 protein: ASSLLGTGGFTDTQY; clone size: few; V gene: TRBV7-8
CDR3 protein: ASSPGTGNNEQF; clone size: many; V gene: TRBV5-1
CDR3 protein: ASSLSASGIDNEQF; clone size: few; V gene: TRBV27
CDR3 protein: SASGGLAGGMETQY; clone size: NA; V gene: TRBV20-1
CDR3 protein: ASPGQSTDTQY; clone size: few; V gene: TRBV28
CDR3 protein: ASSLKQGALEQY; clone size: NA; V gene: TRBV13
CDR3 protein: SASRGVDEKLF; clone size: few; V gene: TRBV20-1
CDR3 protein: ASSPTELVEQY; clone size: few; V gene: TRBV18
CDR3 protein: ASSIRVNYGYT; clone size: few; V gene: TRBV19
CDR3 protein: SAEGLAGVKNTGELF; clone size: few; V gene: TRBV20-1
CDR3 protein: ASSLLGLAGVEQY; clone size: few; V gene: TRBV28
CDR3 protein: ASSQGQGNYEQY; clone size: NA; V gene: TRBV3-1
CDR3 protein: ASISPTDGESNYEQY; clone size: NA; V gene: TRBV7-9
CDR3 protein: SASGRAYEQY; clone size: few; V gene: TRBV20-1
CDR3 protein: ASSLPSQGVYEQY; clone size: NA; V gene: TRBV12-3/TRBV12-4
CDR3 protein: ASGGSQETQY; clone size: NA; V gene: TRBV5-1
CDR3 protein: ASKSGGGDQPQH; clone size: NA; V gene: TRBV5-5
CDR3 protein: ASSFGRTALGEKLF; clone size: NA; V gene: TRBV5-1
CDR3 protein: ASSYSSQGFDTGELF; clone size: few; V gene: TRBV6-2/TRBV6-3
CDR3 protein: ASSRGGNEQY; clone size: NA; V gene: TRBV6-5
CDR3 protein: ASSQEWVKATNEKLF; clone size: NA; V gene: TRBV4-1
CDR3 protein: ASSSAESTDTQY; clone size: few; V gene: TRBV5-1
CDR3 protein: ASSPEGVYEQY; clone size: NA; V gene: TRBV7-2
CDR3 protein: ASSPKPGLNYEQF; clone size: NA; V gene: TRBV13
CDR3 protein: ASSVVSVSGANVLT; clone size: NA; V gene: TRBV9
CDR3 protein: ASSSELDNLHS; clone size: few; V gene: TRBV7-9
CDR3 protein: ASSNRVSTEAF; clone size: NA; V gene: TRBV7-2
CDR3 protein: ASSLGIGETQY; clone size: few; V gene: TRBV18
CDR3 protein: ASSQDLASGFHNEQF; clone size: few; V gene: TRBV4-3